This TCR beta chain appears in the sequencing data of a study of blood T cell repertoires in COVID-19. Whole-study context: The United States, Italy and Spain supplied acute and convalescent COVID-19 samples.

TCRdb's table, derived via immunoSEQ multiplex PCR, lists solely in-frame clones and lacks some. This table has about 57,000 clones, around 87% appearing once. CDR1 and CDR2 from the germline V gene are SGHRS and YFSETQ. The V segment lost 5 bases and the J segment 0 bases; nucleotides outside the gene matches: 4. The CDR3 extends over 14 amino acids. The sample comprised peripheral blood. V and J are TRBV5-1 and TRBJ2-5, with 7 nucleotides matching TRBD1. This TCR was sampled from a woman older than 75 with COVID-19, enrolled during active disease. CDR3 sequence (DNA): TGCGCCAGCAGAAAAGACAGGGACCAAGAGACCCAGTACTTC. Translation gives CASRKDRDQETQYF.